This T cell receptor (beta chain) was sequenced for a study of regulatory T cells in long-lasting Graves disease. This clonotype was counted between two and nine times. The antigen is unknown. Findings of the study overall: More public clonotypes were shared by persistent patients (about 3,000) than by new patients (about 970).

Time point specified: persistent/refractory GD, antithyroid drugs over 5 years with positive TRAb. RNA extracted from PBMCs served as the sequencing template. Graves' disease diagnoses followed American Thyroid Association guidelines. This CDR3 contains 13 residues. V lost 3 bases to trimming and J lost 3 bases, with 9 bases between them. Germline CDR1 is SQVTM and CDR2 is ANQGSEA. Arm-PCR of CDR3 regions with iRepertoire HTBI primers generated TCR beta libraries. A single record per CDR3 protein comes from TCRdb applying MiXCR to the multiplex PCR reads. The repertoire includes a few hundred thousand distinct CDR3 sequences, around 24% of them detected once, and 26% sits in the top ten.

The receptor comes from a female donor with Graves disease. The chain joins TRBV29-1 to TRBJ1-5, with D perhaps TRBD1 (6 bases). The source was peripheral blood mononuclear cells (PBMCs), collected when the disease was refractory, from a patient treated with antithyroid drugs. CDR3 amino acids: CSVDQGPNQPQHF. Written as DNA, the CDR3 is TGCAGCGTTGATCAGGGGCCCAATCAGCCCCAGCATTTT.